The clone carrying this TCR beta chain was found a few times. The target antigen is unknown. A second PCR of about 7 to 12 cycles used a sample-barcoded 5' primer and a J-beta primer mix. Each cDNA molecule was tagged by a template-switch adaptor that had 12 random nucleotides. TCRdb reprocessed the 5' RACE reads via MiXCR and lists one record per CDR3 protein. The profile shows about 680,000 distinct CDR3 sequences, around 45% of them singletons. Peripheral blood, approximately 10 milliliters per donor, was collected. The data were taken from a study of blood T cells in healthy people across ages. Study-level results: Across the age range, TCR beta diversity per million T cells fell in a roughly linear way.

The germline CDR1 and CDR2 sequences are LGHDT and YNNKEL (reference sequence). This CDR3 is built from 15 residues. Deletions cut 1 base from V and 4 bases from J, with 14 bases between. This receptor was taken from a woman aged 55-69 years in good health. The rearrangement uses TRBV3-1 and TRBJ2-7; perhaps D is TRBD1 or TRBD2 (5 bases each). The sequenced sample was blood. CDR3 nucleotide sequence: TGTGCCAGCAGCCAAGTGCTTCGACAGCGGTACGAGCAGTACTTC. This gives the protein CASSQVLRQRYEQYF.